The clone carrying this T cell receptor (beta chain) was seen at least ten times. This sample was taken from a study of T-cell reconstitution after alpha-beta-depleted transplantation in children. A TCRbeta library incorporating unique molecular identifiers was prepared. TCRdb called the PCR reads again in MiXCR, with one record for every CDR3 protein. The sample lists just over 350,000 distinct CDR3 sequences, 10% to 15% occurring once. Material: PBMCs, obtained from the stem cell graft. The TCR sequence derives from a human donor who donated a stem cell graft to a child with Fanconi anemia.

CDR3 DNA: TGTGCCAGCAGTTTTAGGGGCAGGGCGACAGATACGCAGTATTTT. Translating gives CASSFRGRATDTQYF. The V and J genes are TRBV28 and TRBJ2-3, with a tentative D call TRBD1 (5 bases). The CDR3 is made up of 15 amino acids. V gave up 3 bases and J gave up 3 bases, with 13 bases separating them. Germline CDR1 MDHEN, CDR2 SYDVKM. Filled out from reference TRBV28 and TRBJ2-3, the complete variable domain reads DVKVTQSSRYLVKRTGEKVFLECVQDMDHENMFWYRQDPGLGLRLIYFSYDVKMKEKGDIPEGYSVSREKKERFSLILESASTNQTSMYLCASSFRGRATDTQYFGPGTRLTVL.